Included here is one TCR beta chain sequence, with context. What it binds is not known. The entry originates in a study of chemoradiotherapy in HPV16-positive cancers. Study findings and constraints: Candidate HPV-specific clones and E7-related TCR motifs grew in tumor during treatment.

Measured with immunoSEQ multiplex PCR; TCRdb has only the in-frame clones, and not every one. This sample has some 3,000 clones, with about 80% found just once. The CDR3 spans 14 residues. The junction had 12 bases not matched to a gene; V was cut back by 7 bases and J by 9 bases. CDR1 and CDR2 from the germline V gene are MDHEN and SYDVKM. The sequencing here drew on tumor tissue, taken from a patient who underwent chemoradiotherapy. The TCR originated in a human donor with HPV-associated anogenital cancer. The gene calls are TRBV28 and TRBJ1-2; 9 bases are shared with TRBD1. CDR3 coding DNA: TGTGCCAGCAAGCCCCGGGACAGGGCAGGGAGCTACACCTTC. Its protein is CASKPRDRAGSYTF.